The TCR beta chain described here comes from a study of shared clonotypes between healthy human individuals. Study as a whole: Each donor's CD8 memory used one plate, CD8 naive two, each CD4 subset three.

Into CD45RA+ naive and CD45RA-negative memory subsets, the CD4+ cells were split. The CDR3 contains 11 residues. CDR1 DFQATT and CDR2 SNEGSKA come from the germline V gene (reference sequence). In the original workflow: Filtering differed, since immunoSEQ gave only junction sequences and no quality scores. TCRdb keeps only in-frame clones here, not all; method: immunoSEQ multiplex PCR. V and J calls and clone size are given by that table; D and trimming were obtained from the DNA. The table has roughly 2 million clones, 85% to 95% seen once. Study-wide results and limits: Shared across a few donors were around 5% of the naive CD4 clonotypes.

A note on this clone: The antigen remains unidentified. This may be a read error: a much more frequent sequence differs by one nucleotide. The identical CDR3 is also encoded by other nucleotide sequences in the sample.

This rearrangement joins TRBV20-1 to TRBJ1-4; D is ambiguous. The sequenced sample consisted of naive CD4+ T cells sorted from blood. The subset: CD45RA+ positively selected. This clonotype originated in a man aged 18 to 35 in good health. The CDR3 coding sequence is TGCAGTGCTAGTTGGAATGAAAAGCTGTTTTTT. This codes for CSASWNEKLFF.